This TCR beta chain was retrieved from a study of T cell changes during pregnancy in multiple sclerosis. The germline CDR1 and CDR2 sequences are KGHSH and LQKENI. V gave up 3 bases and J gave up 4 bases; unmatched junction bases: 6. This CDR3 comprises 15 residues. Repertoires were generated with immunoSEQ multiplex PCR, while TCRdb's copy carries only in-frame clones and drops some. The table lists approximately 100,000 clones, roughly nine tenths of them singletons. This clonotype was obtained from a female donor with multiple sclerosis, enrolled in a pregnancy study. The source was peripheral blood, collected in the second trimester of pregnancy. The V call is TRBV18, the J call TRBJ2-3; TRBD2 matches at 8 bases. The CDR3: CASSPASGSPDTQYF. The CDR3 DNA sequence: TGTGCCAGCTCACCGGCTAGCGGGTCCCCAGATACGCAGTATTTT.